Listed here is a single T cell receptor (beta chain). The data belong to a study of blood T cell repertoires in COVID-19. Overall study: Sites across the United States, Italy and Spain contributed samples from acute and convalescent COVID-19.

Germline CDR1 LNHDA, CDR2 SQIVND (reference sequence). This CDR3 has 13 amino acids. With 7 bases removed from V and 6 bases from J, the gap between germline ends came to 13 bases. Original data processing: Reference gene primer amplification yielded estimated nucleated cell counts. Generated by immunoSEQ multiplex PCR, the TCRdb table keeps only in-frame clones and is missing some. Clonal size and the V and J genes are those of that table, whereas D and trimming came from the DNA. The profile covers around 300,000 clones, with around 85% appearing a single time and around 4% taken by the ten largest.

Sequenced material: peripheral blood. This receptor was taken from a woman in her forties or fifties with active or convalescent COVID-19. The chain couples TRBV19 to TRBJ1-5, with a tentative D call TRBD1 (5 bases). CDR3 coding DNA: TGTGCCAGTACTTCTCGGAGGGGTCAGCCCCAGCATTTT. Translated: CASTSRRGQPQHF. Complete variable domain (other parts from reference TRBV19 and TRBJ1-5): DGGITQSPKYLFRKEGQNVTLSCEQNLNHDAMYWYRQDPGQGLRLIYYSQIVNDFQKGDIAEGYSVSREKKESFPLTVTSAQKNPTAFYLCASTSRRGQPQHFGDGTRLSIL.